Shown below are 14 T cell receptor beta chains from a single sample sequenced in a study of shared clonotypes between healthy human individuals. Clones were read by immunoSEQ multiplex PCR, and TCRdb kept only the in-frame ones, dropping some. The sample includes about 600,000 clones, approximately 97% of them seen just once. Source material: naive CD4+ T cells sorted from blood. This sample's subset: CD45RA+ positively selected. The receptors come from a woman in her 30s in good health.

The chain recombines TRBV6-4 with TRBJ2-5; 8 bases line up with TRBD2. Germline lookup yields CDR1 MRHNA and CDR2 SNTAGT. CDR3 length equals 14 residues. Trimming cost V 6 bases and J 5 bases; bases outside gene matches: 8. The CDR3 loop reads CASRNLRGGETQYF. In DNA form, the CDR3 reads TGTGCCAGCAGGAACCTCCGGGGGGGCGAGACCCAGTACTTC.

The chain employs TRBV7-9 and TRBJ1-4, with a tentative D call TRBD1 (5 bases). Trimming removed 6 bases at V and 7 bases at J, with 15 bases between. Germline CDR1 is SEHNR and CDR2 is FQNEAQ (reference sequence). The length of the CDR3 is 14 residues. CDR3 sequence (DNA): TGTGCCAGCAGAAGGGCAGGGATGGGTGAAAAACTGTTTTTT. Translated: CASRRAGMGEKLFF. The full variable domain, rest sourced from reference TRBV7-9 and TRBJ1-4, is DTGVSQNPRHKITKRGQNVTFRCDPISEHNRLYWYRQTLGQGPEFLTYFQNEAQLEKSRLLSDRFSAERPKGSFSTLEIQRTEQGDSAMYLCASRRAGMGEKLFFGSGTQLSVL.

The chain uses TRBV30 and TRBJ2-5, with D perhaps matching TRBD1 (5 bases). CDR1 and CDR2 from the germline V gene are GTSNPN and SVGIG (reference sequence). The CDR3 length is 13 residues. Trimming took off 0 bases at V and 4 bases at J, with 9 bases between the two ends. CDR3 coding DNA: TGTGCCTGGAGTGTACAAGGGGCAGAGACCCAGTACTTC. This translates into CAWSVQGAETQYF.

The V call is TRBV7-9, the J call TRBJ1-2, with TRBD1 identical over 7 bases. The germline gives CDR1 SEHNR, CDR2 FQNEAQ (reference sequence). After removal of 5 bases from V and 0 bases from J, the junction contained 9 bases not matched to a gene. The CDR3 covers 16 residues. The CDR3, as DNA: TGTGCCAGCAGCCTCGGACAGGTATCTTCTAACTATGGCTACACCTTC. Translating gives CASSLGQVSSNYGYTF. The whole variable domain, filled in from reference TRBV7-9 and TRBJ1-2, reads DTGVSQNPRHKITKRGQNVTFRCDPISEHNRLYWYRQTLGQGPEFLTYFQNEAQLEKSRLLSDRFSAERPKGSFSTLEIQRTEQGDSAMYLCASSLGQVSSNYGYTFGSGTRLTVV.

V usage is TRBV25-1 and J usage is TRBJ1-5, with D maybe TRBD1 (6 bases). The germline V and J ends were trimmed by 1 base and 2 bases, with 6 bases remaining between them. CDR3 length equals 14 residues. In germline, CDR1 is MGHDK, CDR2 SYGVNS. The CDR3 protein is CASSESGGNQPQHF. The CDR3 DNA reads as TGTGCCAGCAGTGAATCAGGGGGCAATCAGCCCCAGCATTTT.

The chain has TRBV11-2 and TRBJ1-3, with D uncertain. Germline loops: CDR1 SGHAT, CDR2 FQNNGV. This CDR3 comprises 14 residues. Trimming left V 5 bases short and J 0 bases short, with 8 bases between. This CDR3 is CASSPDNSGNTIYF. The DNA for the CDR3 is TGTGCCAGCAGCCCCGACAACTCTGGAAACACCATATATTTT.

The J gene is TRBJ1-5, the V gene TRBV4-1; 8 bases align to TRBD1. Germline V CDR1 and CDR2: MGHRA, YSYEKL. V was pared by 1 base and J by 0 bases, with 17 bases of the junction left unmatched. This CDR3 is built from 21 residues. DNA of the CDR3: TGCGCCAGCAGCCAAGGACAGGGGATGTCTGGGTCTCTGTATAGCAATCAGCCCCAGCATTTT. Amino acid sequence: CASSQGQGMSGSLYSNQPQHF.

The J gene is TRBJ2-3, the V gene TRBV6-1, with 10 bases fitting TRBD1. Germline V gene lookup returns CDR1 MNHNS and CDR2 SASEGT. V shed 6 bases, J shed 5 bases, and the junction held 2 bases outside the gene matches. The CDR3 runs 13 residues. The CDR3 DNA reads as TGTGCCAGCAGGACAGGGGGCGTAGATACGCAGTATTTT. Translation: CASRTGGVDTQYF.

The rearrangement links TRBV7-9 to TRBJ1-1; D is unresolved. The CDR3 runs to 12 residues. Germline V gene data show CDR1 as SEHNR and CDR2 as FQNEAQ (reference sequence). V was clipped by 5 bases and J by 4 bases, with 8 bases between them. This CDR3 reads CASSRTGTEAFF. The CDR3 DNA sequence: TGTGCCAGCAGCAGGACGGGCACTGAAGCTTTCTTT.

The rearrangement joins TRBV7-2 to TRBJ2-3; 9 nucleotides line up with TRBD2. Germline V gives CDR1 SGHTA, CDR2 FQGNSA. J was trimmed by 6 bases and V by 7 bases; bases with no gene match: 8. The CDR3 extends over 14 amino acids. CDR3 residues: CASIISGRPDTQYF. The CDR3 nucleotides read TGTGCCAGCATCATTAGCGGGAGACCTGATACGCAGTATTTT.

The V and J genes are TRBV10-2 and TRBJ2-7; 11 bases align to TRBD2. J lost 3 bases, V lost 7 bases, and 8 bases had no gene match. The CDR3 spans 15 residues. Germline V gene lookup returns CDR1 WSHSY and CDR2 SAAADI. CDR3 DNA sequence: TGCGCCAGCACCGAAGGGACTAGCGGTAACTACGAGCAGTACTTC. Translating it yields CASTEGTSGNYEQYF.

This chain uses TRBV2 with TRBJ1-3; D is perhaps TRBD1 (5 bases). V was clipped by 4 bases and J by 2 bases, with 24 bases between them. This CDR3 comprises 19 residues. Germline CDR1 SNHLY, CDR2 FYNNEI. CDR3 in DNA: TGTGCCAGCAGTGGCCCGGCCAGGTCAGGGTATAGCCCTGGAAACACCATATATTTT. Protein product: CASSGPARSGYSPGNTIYF.

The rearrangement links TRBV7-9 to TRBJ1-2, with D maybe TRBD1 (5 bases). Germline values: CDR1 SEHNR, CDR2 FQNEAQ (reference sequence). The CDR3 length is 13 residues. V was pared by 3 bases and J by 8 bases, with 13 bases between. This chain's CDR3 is CASSFRGGNGYTF. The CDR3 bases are TGTGCCAGCAGCTTTAGGGGAGGGAACGGCTACACCTTC.

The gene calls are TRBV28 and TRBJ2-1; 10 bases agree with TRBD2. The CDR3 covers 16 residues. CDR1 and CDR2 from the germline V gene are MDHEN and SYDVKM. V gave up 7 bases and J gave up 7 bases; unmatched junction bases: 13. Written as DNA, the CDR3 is TGTGCCAGCATTCCCCCGGCTAGCGGGAGTCTGAATGAGCAGTTCTTC. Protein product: CASIPPASGSLNEQFF. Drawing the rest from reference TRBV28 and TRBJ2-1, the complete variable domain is DVKVTQSSRYLVKRTGEKVFLECVQDMDHENMFWYRQDPGLGLRLIYFSYDVKMKEKGDIPEGYSVSREKKERFSLILESASTNQTSMYLCASIPPASGSLNEQFFGPGTRLTVL.